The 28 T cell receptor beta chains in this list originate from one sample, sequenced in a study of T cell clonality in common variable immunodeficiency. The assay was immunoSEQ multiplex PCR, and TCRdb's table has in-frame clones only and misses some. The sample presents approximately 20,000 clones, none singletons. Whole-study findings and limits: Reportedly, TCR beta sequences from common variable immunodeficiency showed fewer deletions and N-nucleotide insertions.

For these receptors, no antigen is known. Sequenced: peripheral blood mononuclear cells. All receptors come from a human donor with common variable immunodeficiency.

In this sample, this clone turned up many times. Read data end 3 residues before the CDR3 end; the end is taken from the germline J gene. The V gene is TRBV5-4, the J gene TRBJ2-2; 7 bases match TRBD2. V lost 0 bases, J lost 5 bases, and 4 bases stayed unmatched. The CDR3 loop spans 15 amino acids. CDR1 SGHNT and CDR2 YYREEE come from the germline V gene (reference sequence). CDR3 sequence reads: CASSLGGRETGELFF. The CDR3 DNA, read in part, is TGTGCCAGCAGCTTGGGTGGGCGGGAGACCGGGGAG.

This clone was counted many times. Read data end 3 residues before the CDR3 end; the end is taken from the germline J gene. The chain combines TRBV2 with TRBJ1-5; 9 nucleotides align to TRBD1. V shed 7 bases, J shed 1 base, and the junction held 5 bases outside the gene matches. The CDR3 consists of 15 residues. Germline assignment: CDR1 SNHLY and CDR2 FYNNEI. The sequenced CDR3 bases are TGTGCCAGCAAGATTGGGACAGGGAGCAATCAGCCC. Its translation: CASKIGTGSNQP. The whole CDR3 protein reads CASKIGTGSNQPQHF.

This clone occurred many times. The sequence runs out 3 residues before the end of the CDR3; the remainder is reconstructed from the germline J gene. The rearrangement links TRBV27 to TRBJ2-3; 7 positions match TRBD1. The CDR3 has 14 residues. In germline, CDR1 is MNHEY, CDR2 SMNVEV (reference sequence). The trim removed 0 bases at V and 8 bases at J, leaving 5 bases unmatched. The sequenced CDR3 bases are TGTGCCAGCAGTTTATCGACAGGGATGGGTACG. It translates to CASSLSTGMGT. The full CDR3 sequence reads CASSLSTGMGTQYF.

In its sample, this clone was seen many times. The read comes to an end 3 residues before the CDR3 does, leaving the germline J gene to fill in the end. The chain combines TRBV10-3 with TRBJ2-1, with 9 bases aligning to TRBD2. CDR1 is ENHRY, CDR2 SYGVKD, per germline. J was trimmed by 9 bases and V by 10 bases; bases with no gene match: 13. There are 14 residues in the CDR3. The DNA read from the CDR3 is TGTGCCACCCGGACTAGCGATTATTCAATTGAG. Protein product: CATRTSDYSIE. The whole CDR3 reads CATRTSDYSIEQFF.

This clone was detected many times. This CDR3 reads CASSLTGGSSSYNEQFF. The part of the CDR3 DNA that was read is TGTGCCAGCAGTTTGACAGGGGGATCCAGCTCCTACAATGAG. The chain recombines TRBV12-3 or TRBV12-4 with TRBJ2-1, with 9 bases lining up with TRBD1. The CDR3 end is not reached by the read, which stops 3 residues before it; the germline J gene fills it in. There are 17 residues in the CDR3. Losses at the gene ends were 3 bases for V and 0 bases for J; bases not matched to a gene: 6.

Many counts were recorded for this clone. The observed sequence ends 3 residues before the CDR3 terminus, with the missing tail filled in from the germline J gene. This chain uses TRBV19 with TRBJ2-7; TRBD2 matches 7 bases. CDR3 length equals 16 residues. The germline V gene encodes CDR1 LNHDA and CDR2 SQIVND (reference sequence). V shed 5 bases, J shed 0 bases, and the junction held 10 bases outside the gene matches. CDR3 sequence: CASSPRLAFSSYEQYF. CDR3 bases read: TGTGCCAGTAGTCCTCGACTAGCTTTTAGCTCCTACGAG.

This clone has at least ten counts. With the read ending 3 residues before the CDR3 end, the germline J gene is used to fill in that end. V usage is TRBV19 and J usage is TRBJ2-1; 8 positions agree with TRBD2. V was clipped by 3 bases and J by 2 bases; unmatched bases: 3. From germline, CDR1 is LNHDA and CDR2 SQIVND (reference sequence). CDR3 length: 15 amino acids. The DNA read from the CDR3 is TGTGCCAGTAGTATCGGAGCGGGGGCCTACAATGAG. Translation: CASSIGAGAYNE. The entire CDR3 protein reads CASSIGAGAYNEQFF. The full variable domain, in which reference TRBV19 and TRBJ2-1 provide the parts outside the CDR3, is DGGITQSPKYLFRKEGQNVTLSCEQNLNHDAMYWYRQDPGQGLRLIYYSQIVNDFQKGDIAEGYSVSREKKESFPLTVTSAQKNPTAFYLCASSIGAGAYNEQFFGPGTRLTVL.

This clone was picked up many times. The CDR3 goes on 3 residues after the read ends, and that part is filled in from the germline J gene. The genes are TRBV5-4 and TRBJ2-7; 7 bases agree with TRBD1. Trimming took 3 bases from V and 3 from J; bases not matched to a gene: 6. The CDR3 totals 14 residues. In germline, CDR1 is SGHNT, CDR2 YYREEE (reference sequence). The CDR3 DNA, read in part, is TGTGCCAGCAGCTATGACAGGGACAGCTACGAG. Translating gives CASSYDRDSYE. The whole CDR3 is CASSYDRDSYEQYF.

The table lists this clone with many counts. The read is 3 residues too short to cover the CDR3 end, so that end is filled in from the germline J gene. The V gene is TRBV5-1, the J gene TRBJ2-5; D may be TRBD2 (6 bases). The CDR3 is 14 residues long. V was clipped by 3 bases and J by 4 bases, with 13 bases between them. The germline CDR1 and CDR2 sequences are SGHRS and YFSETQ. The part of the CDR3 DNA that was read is TGCGCCAGCAGCTACTTCGGCGGGGTAGAGACC. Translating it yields CASSYFGGVET. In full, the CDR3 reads CASSYFGGVETQYF.

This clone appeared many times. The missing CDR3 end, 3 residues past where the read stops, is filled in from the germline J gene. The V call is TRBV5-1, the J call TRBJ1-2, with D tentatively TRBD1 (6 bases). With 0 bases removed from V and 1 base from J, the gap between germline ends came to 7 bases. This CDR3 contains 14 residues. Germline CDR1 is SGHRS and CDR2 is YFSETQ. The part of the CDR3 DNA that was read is TGCGCCAGCAGCTTGGACAGGGTTAACTATGGC. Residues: CASSLDRVNYG. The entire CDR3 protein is CASSLDRVNYGYTF.

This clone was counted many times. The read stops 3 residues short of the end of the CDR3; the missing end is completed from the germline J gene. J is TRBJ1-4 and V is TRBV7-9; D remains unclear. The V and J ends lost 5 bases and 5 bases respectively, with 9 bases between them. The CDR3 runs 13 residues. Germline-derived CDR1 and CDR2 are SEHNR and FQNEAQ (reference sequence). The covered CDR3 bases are TGTGCCAGCAGCCCGTCTTTGAATGAAAAA. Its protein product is CASSPSLNEK. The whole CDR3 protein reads CASSPSLNEKLFF.

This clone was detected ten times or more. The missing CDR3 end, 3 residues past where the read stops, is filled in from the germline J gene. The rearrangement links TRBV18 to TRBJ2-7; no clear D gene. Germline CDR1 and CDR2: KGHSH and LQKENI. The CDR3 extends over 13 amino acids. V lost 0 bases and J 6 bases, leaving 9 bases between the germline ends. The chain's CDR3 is CASSPPLVAEQYF. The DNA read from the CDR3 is TGTGCCAGCTCACCACCGCTCGTGGCCGAG.

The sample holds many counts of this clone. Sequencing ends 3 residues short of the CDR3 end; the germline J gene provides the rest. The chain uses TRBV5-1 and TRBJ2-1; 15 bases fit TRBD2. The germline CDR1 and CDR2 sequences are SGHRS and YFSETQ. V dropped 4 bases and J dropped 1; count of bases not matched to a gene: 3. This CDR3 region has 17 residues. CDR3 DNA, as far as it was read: TGCGCCAGCAGCCGGGGACTAGCGGGAGGTTCCTACAATGAG. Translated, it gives CASSRGLAGGSYNE. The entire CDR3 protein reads CASSRGLAGGSYNEQFF.

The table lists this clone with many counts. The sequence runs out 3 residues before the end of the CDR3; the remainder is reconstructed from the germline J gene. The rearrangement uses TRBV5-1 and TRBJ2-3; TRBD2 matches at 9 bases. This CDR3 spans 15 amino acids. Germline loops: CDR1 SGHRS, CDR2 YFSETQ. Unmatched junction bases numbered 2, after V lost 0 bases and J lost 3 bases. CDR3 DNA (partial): TGCGCCAGCAGCTTGGTAAGCGGGAGGACAGATACG. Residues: CASSLVSGRTDT. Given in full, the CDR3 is CASSLVSGRTDTQYF.

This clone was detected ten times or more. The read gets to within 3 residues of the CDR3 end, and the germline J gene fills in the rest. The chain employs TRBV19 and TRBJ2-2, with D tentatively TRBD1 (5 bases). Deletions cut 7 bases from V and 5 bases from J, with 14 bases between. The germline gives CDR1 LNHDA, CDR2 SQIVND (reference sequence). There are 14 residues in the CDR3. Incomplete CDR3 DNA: TGTGCCAGTACCTCAACCCCAGGGACCGGGGAG. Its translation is CASTSTPGTGE. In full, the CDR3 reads CASTSTPGTGELFF. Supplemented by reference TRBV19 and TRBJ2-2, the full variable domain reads DGGITQSPKYLFRKEGQNVTLSCEQNLNHDAMYWYRQDPGQGLRLIYYSQIVNDFQKGDIAEGYSVSREKKESFPLTVTSAQKNPTAFYLCASTSTPGTGELFFGEGSRLTVL.

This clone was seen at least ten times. CDR3 sequence reads: CASRRGTALSTDTQYF. The part of the CDR3 DNA that was read is TGTGCCAGCCGTCGAGGGACAGCTCTAAGCACAGATACG. The gene calls are TRBV6-2 or TRBV6-3 and TRBJ2-3; 7 nucleotides match TRBD1. The CDR3 goes on 3 residues after the read ends, and that part is filled in from the germline J gene. CDR3 length equals 16 residues. The V and J ends lost 8 bases and 0 bases, in that order; junction bases with no gene match: 11. Germline V gene data show CDR1 as MNHEY and CDR2 as SVGEGT.

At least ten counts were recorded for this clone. CDR3 loop: CASSLARGGDTQYF. The DNA read from the CDR3 is TGTGCCAGCAGCTTAGCTCGCGGGGGGGATACG. The chain employs TRBV7-2 and TRBJ2-3, with 8 bases fitting TRBD2. Read coverage stops 3 residues before the CDR3 terminus; the germline J gene supplies the remainder. This CDR3 comprises 14 residues. V was clipped by 0 bases and J by 6 bases; unmatched bases: 2. Germline CDR1 is SGHTA and CDR2 is FQGNSA.

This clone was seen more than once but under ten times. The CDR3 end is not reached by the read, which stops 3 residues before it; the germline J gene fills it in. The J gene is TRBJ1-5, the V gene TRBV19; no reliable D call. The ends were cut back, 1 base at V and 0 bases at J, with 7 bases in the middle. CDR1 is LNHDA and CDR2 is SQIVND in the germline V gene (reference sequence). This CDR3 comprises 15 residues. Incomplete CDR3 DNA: TGTGCCAGTAGTATAGGGCAGATTAGCAATCAGCCC. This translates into CASSIGQISNQP. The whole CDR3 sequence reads CASSIGQISNQPQHF.

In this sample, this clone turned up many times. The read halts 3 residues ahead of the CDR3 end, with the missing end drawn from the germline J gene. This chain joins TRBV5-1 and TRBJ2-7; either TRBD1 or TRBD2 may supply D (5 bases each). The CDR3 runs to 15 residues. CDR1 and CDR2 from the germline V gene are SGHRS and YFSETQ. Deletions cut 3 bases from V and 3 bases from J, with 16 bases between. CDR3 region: CASSWARAGSYEQYF. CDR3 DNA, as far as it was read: TGCGCCAGCAGCTGGGCCCGGGCAGGGAGCTACGAG.

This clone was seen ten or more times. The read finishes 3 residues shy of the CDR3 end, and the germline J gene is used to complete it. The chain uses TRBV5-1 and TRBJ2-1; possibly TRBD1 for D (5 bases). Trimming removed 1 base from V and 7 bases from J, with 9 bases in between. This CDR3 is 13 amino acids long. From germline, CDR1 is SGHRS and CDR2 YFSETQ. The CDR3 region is CASSLTGTNEQFF. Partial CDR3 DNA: TGCGCCAGCAGCTTGACAGGAACAAATGAG.

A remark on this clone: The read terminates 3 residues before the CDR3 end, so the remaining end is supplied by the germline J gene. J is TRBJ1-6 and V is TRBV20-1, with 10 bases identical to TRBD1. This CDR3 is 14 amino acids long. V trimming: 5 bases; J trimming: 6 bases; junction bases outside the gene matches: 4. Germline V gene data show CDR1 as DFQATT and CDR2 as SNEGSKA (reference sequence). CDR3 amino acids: CSAVDRGPNSPLHF. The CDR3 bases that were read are TGCAGTGCTGTCGACAGGGGGCCTAATTCACCC.

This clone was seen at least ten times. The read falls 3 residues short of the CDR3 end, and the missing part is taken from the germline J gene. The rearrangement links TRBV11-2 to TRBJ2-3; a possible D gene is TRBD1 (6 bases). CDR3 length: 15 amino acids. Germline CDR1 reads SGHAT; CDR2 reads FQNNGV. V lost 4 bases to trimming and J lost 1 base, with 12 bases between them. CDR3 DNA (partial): TGTGCCAGCAGCTCTGAGGGGGTCCGCACAGATACG. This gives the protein CASSSEGVRTDT. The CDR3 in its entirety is CASSSEGVRTDTQYF.

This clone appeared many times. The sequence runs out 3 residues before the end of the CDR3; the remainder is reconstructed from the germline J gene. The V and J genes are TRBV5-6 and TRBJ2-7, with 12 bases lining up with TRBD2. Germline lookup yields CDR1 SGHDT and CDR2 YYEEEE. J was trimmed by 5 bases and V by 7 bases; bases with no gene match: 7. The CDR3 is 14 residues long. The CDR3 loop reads CASHTSGRTNEQYF. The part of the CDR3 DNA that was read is TGTGCCAGCCATACTAGCGGGAGGACTAACGAG.

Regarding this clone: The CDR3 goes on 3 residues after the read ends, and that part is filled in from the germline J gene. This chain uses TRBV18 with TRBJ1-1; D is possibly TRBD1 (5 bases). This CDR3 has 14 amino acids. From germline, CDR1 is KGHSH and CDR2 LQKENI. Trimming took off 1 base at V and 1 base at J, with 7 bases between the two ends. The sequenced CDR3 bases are TGTGCCAGCTCACCACAGACAGAGAACACTGAA. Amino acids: CASSPQTENTE. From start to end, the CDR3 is CASSPQTENTEAFF.

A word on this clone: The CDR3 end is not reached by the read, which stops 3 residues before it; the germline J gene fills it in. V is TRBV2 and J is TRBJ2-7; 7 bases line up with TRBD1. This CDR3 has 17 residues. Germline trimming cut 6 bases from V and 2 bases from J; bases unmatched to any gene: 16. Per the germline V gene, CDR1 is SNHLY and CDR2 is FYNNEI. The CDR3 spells CASSPNDPGQTTYEQYF. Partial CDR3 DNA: TGTGCCAGCAGCCCCAACGACCCGGGACAGACAACCTACGAG.

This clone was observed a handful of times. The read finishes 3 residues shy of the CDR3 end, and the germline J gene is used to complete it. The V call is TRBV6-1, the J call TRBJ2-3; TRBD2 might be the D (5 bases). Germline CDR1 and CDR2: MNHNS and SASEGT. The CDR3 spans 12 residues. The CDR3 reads CASSGSSGTQYF. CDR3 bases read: TGTGCCAGCAGTGGATCCTCGGGGACG.

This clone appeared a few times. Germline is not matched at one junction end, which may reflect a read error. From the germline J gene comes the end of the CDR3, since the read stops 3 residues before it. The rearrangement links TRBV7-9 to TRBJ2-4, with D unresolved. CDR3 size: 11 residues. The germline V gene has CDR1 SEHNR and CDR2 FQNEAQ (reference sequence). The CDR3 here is CSSRGADIQYF. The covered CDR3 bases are TGTTCCAGCAGAGGTGCTGACATT.

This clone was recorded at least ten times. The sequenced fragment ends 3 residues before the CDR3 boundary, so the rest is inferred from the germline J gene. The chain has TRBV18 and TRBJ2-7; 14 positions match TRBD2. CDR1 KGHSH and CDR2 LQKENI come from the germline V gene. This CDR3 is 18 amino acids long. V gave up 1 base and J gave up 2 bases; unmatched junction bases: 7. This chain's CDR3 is CASSPLGTSGSKTYEQYF. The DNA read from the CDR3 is TGTGCCAGCTCACCACTCGGGACTAGCGGGAGTAAGACCTACGAG.